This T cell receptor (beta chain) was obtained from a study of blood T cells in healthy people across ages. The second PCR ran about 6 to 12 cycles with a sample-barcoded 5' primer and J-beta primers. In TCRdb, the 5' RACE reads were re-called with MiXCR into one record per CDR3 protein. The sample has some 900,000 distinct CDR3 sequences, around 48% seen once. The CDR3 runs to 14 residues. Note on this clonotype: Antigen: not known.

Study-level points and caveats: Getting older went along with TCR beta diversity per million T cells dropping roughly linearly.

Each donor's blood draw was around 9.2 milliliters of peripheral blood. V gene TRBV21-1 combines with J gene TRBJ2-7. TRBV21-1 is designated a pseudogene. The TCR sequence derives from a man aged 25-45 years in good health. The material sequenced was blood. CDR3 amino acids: CASSKRLRPYEQYF. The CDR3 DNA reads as TGTGCCAGCAGCAAAAGGTTAAGACCCTACGAGCAGTACTTC.